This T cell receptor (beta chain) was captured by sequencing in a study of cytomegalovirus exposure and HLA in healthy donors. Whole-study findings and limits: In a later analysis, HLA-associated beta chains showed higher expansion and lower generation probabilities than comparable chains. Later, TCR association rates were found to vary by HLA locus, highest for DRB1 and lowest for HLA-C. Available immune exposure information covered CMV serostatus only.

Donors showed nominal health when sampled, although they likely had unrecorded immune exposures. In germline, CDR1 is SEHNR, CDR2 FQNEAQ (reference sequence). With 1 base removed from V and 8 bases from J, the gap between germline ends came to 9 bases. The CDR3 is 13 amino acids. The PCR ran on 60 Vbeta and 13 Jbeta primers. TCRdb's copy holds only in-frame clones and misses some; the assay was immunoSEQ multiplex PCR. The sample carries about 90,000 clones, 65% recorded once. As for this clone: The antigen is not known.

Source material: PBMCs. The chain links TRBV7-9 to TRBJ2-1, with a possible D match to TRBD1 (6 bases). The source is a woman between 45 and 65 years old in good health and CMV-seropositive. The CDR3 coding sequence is TGTGCCAGCAGCTTAGTGGCAGGGGATGAGCAGTTCTTC. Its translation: CASSLVAGDEQFF.